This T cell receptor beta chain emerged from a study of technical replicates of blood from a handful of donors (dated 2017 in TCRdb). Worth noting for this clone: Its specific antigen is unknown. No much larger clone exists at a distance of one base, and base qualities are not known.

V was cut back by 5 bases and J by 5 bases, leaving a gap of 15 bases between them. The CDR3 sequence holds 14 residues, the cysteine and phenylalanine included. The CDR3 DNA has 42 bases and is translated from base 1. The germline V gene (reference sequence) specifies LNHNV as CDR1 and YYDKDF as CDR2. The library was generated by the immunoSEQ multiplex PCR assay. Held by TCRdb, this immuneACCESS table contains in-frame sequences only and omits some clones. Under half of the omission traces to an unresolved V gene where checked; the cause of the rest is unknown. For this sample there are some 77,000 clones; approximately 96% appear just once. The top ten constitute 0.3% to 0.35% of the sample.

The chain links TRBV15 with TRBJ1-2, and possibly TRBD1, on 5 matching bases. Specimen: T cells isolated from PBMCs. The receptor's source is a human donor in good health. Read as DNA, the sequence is TGTGCCACCAGCGGCCTCGGGCAGGGATATGGCTACACCTTC. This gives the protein CATSGLGQGYGYTF.